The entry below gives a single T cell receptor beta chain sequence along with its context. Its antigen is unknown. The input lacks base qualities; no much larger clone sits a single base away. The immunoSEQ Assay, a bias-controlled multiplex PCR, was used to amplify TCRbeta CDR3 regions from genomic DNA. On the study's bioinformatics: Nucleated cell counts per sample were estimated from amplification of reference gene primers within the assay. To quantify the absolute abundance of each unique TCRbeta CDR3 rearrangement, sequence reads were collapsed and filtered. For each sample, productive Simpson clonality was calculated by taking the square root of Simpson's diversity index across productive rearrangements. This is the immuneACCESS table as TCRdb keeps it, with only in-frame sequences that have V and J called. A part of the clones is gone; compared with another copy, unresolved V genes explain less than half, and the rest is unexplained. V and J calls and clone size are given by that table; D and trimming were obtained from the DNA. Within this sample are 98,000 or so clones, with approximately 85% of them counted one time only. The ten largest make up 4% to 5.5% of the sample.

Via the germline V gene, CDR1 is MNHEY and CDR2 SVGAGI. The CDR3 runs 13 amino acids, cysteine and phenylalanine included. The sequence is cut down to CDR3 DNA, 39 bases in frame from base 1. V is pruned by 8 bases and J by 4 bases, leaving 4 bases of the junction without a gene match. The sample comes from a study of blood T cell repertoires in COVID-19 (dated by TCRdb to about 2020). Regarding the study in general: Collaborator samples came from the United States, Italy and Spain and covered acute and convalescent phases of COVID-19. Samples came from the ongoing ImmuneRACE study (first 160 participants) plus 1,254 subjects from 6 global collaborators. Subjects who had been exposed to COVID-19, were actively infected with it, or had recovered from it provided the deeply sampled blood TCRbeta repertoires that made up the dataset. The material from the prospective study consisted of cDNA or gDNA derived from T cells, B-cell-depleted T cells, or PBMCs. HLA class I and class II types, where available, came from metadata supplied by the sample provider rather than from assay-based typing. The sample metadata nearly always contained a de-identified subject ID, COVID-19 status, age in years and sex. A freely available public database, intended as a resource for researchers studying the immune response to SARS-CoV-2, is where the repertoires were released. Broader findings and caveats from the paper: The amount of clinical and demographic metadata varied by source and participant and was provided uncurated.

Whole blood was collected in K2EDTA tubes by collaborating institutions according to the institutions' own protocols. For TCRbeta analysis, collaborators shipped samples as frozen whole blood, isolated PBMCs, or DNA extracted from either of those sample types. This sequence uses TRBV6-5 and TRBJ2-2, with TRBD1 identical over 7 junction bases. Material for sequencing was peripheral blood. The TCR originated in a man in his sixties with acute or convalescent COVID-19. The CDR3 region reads CASQGVSTGELFF. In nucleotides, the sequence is TGTGCCAGCCAGGGGGTTAGCACCGGGGAGCTGTTTTTT.